The subject of this entry is one T cell receptor (beta chain). Its cognate antigen has yet to be identified. Base qualities were left out, and no much larger clone turns up one base away. Using the deep immunoSEQ assay, TCR CDR3 regions were amplified from genomic DNA by multiplex PCR. Extracted genomic DNA from each cell subset was distributed evenly across all wells of several immunoSEQ 96-well plates, and each plate was treated as a replicate. Each replicate PCR for sorted subsets received around 200 ng genomic DNA, equal to around 32,000 T cell genomes. Purified libraries were quantified with a Qubit 3.0 fluorometer, sized on a Bioanalyzer 2100, and re-quantified with the KAPA Library Quantification kit. Every immunoSEQ 96-well plate was sequenced on a dedicated single-read 150-cycle Illumina NextSeq 550 flow cell. The authors processed their data as follows. Because the immunoSEQ output held only junctional sequences and lacked quality scores, the filtering could not match the filtering applied to full-length reads. To assign V/J genes and CDR3, sequences were annotated against IMGT germline references using PyIR, a Python wrapper for IgBLAST v1.9. Reads were filtered out if the reads had weak V/J assignments (E-value above 1e-6), no CDR3, stop codons, out-of-frame junctions, or ambiguous translated residues. V3J clonotypes were defined by identical inferred V gene, J gene, and CDR3 amino acid sequence. Percentage overlap between repertoires was computed as shared unique clonotypes divided by the size of the smaller repertoire. RTK rarefaction, the Chao1 estimator, and Recon v2.1 estimates of unobserved clonotypes were used to assess repertoire richness. For all TCRbeta clonotypes obtained by the gDNA method from a handful of donors, generation probabilities were computed with OLGA. Not all clones reach the TCRdb copy of this immuneACCESS table, which keeps in-frame sequences only. Checked studies attribute under half of the gap to unresolved V genes and leave the rest unexplained. V and J calls and clone size are as listed in that table; D and trimming were resolved from the DNA. This sample gives about 2.5 million clones in total; around 92% of them show up just once. Of the sample, more than 0.35% falls within the top ten clones.

The donors were healthy, HIV-negative adults with no recently reported acute infections or vaccinations. Every donor was a Caucasian adult residing in Nashville, Tennessee, USA. CD4+ T cells were enriched through magnetic negative selection, after which naive cells were positively selected on CD45RA and the remaining negative fraction served as the memory subset. Blood was collected by leukapheresis, and PBMCs were isolated by Ficoll-Histopaque density gradient centrifugation and then cryopreserved in liquid nitrogen vapor phase. Analytical flow cytometry was used to check the purity and quantity of every magnetically sorted T cell population. Genomic DNA was isolated from each sorted fraction and quantified by UV absorbance on a Nanodrop 2000c. The entry originates in a study of shared clonotypes between healthy human individuals (dated by TCRdb to the early 2020s). Concerning the study at large: The cohort included three men and a couple of women between 18 and 49 years of age. Blood TCR repertoires of about five healthy adults were deeply sequenced to estimate repertoire size and the extent of clonotype sharing between individuals. For each donor, three plates each were used for CD4 naive and CD4 memory, two plates were used for CD8 naive, and one plate was used for CD8 memory. To increase sequencing depth and limit assay-specific biases, TCR repertoire library preparation and sequencing were carried out by different laboratories using diverse techniques. Between about 0.9 and 8.9 billion PBMCs per donor were obtained by leukapheresis.

The germline V gene sets CDR1 to SGDLS and CDR2 to YYNGEE. The CDR3 has 17 amino acids, counting the end cysteine and phenylalanine. Here the CDR3 DNA is all that survives: 51 bases in frame from base 1. V is clipped by 0 bases and J by 1 base, and the sequence between their germline boundaries is 15 bases long. Results the study describes overall, beyond this receptor: Roughly 5% of naive CD4, roughly 3.6% of naive CD8, about 2.5% of memory CD4, and about 0.4% of memory CD8 clonotypes were shared across several donors. Sampling was restricted to blood, and TCR repertoires in tissues likely differ from the TCR repertoires found in blood. Because the study included a small number of donors, the genetic and exposure-history diversity represented was limited. Based on pairwise subsampling, the degree of clonotype sharing among donors was expected to be affected by sequencing depth. Higher generation probabilities were observed for clonotypes shared by all four sorted-subset donors than for non-shared clonotypes. Estimated clonotype richness was generally larger for naive than for memory subsets. Rarefaction of sorted-subset datasets indicated incomplete sequencing despite the large sequencing depth.

This TCR was recovered from a man younger than 30 in good health. Some clones in this sample may be carry-over from other donors' samples. The chain uses TRBV9 and TRBJ2-3, and the D gene may be TRBD2, 7 bases matching. Sequences were obtained from naive CD4+ T cells from PBMCs. Interpreted using the paper, the cell subset or site label stands for: CD45RA+ positively selected. The CDR3 reads CASSVVGRGAGTDTQYF. In nucleotides, the sequence is TGTGCCAGCAGCGTAGTGGGTCGGGGGGCAGGCACAGATACGCAGTATTTT.